This record covers a single T cell receptor beta chain. Produced via immunoSEQ multiplex PCR; TCRdb's table is partial and in-frame only. Counted here are about 98,000 clones, 81% occurring once; the ten biggest clones make up approximately 11%. The sample belongs to a study of blood T cell repertoires in COVID-19. Germline lookup yields CDR1 SGHRS and CDR2 YFSETQ. V was clipped by 4 bases and J by 4 bases; unmatched bases: 13. This CDR3 has 16 residues. This sequence was found in a woman older than 75 with acute or convalescent COVID-19. The chain employs TRBV5-1 and TRBJ1-2; 7 bases map to TRBD1. Sequencing was carried out using peripheral blood. The DNA for the CDR3 is TGCGCCAGCAGCGACGATAAGACAGGGAAGGTCTATGGCTACACCTTC. As protein: CASSDDKTGKVYGYTF.